A selection of T cell receptor beta chains follows, all from one sample in a study of read filtering for tumor transcriptome and immune sequencing. TCRdb recomputed calls from the reads with MiXCR, one row per CDR3 protein. Of 100,000 to 150,000 distinct CDR3 sequences in the sample, less than 15% were seen once. The specimen sequenced was a population of CD138-negative cells sorted from bone marrow. These receptors were collected from a donor at least 40 years old with multiple myeloma. Each CDR3 is given with its conserved first and last residue. Each record gives: CDR3 protein, J gene, V gene, clone size, D gene. The D gene is left open where the match is weak. Only some rows state a clone size, as once, few, many or a class for expanded clones.

CDR3: CASSYGPADDEQFF; J: TRBJ2-1; V: TRBV6-5; size: NA; D: NA
CDR3: CASSPNSWVSGATNTGELFF; J: TRBJ2-2; V: TRBV12-3/TRBV12-4; size: many; D: NA
CDR3: CASSSGGPHISGANVLTF; J: TRBJ2-6; V: TRBV9; size: NA; D: NA
CDR3: CSVEDPGNSYNEQFF; J: TRBJ2-1; V: TRBV29-1; size: many; D: NA
CDR3: CASSLPRRKAFF; J: TRBJ1-1; V: TRBV7-8; size: many; D: NA
CDR3: CASSDRDRADTQYF; J: TRBJ2-3; V: TRBV6-6; size: many; D: TRBD1
CDR3: CASSLGGPVYEQYF; J: TRBJ2-7; V: TRBV7-8; size: NA; D: NA
CDR3: CASSGTSGRGETQYF; J: TRBJ2-5; V: TRBV11-3; size: many; D: TRBD2
CDR3: CSVETSGRATDTQYF; J: TRBJ2-3; V: TRBV29-1; size: many; D: TRBD2
CDR3: CASSPRTENTEAFF; J: TRBJ1-1; V: TRBV7-9; size: NA; D: NA
CDR3: CASRRQGAVNTEAFF; J: TRBJ1-1; V: TRBV6-5; size: few; D: TRBD1
CDR3: CASSPPSDRGLAGYNEQFF; J: TRBJ2-1; V: TRBV7-8; size: many; D: NA
CDR3: CVSSSNTGELFF; J: TRBJ2-2; V: TRBV12-3/TRBV12-4; size: NA; D: NA
CDR3: CSVEWGWDTEAFF; J: TRBJ1-1; V: TRBV29-1; size: many; D: NA
CDR3: CASSPFPQYQETQYF; J: TRBJ2-5; V: TRBV11-2; size: many; D: NA
CDR3: CASSAMSGPQHF; J: TRBJ1-5; V: TRBV9; size: many; D: NA
CDR3: CASSLYGYSNQPQHF; J: TRBJ1-5; V: TRBV27; size: many; D: NA
CDR3: CASSPLAGAPWGEQFF; J: TRBJ2-1; V: TRBV7-3; size: many; D: TRBD2
CDR3: CASSPSRGNQPQHF; J: TRBJ1-5; V: TRBV12-3/TRBV12-4; size: many; D: NA
CDR3: CASSQDAGGYYNEQFF; J: TRBJ2-1; V: TRBV4-1; size: many; D: TRBD1
CDR3: CASSKSGNPFSYEQYF; J: TRBJ2-7; V: TRBV9; size: many; D: TRBD2
CDR3: CASSTGLSSYNEQFF; J: TRBJ2-1; V: TRBV19; size: many; D: NA
CDR3: CASSLELLAGYNEQFF; J: TRBJ2-1; V: TRBV5-1; size: few; D: TRBD2
CDR3: CATSPKGGTYEQYF; J: TRBJ2-7; V: TRBV15; size: many; D: NA
CDR3: CASSLMRERPYEQYF; J: TRBJ2-7; V: TRBV11-2; size: many; D: TRBD2
CDR3: CSARDRQGPLYGYTF; J: TRBJ1-2; V: TRBV20-1; size: many; D: NA